This TCR beta chain was found in a study of identical twins (dated by TCRdb to about 2016). Turning to the overall study: To test whether fetal clonotypes persist, the study used deep sequencing on TCR alpha and beta repertoires from monozygotic twins, unrelated adults of various ages, and cord blood. To rule out contamination, replicate twin experiments were performed at different times with different library preparation protocols.

Overall study outcomes, separate from this receptor: Because the same donors could not be followed over many years, the conclusions relied on cross-sectional statistical analysis. Invariant T cells such as MAIT and iNKT could partly confound zero-insertion analyses, though diverse VJ usage argued against this for most clonotypes. Fewer insertions were carried by abundant cord blood beta clonotypes, a similar but weaker trend appeared in young adult naive repertoires, and no such trend appeared in memory repertoires. A weaker excess of twin sharing was found in beta out-of-frame sequences because the signal-to-noise ratio was lowered by fewer shared sequences. Out-of-frame TCR alpha sequences shared between twins showed an excess of low generation-probability sequences compared with coincidental sharing between unrelated individuals. Out-of-frame TCR alpha sharing in monozygotic twins was systematically underestimated by recombination models, whereas sharing between unrelated individuals was in agreement with the recombination models.

The CDR3 runs 13 residues from the cysteine to the phenylalanine. Only CDR3 DNA remains: 39 bases, in frame from the first base. V is pared back by 7 bases and J by 5 bases, with 14 bases lying between the germline termini. The CDR1 and CDR2 encoded by the germline V gene are MNHEY and SVGAGI. Of note for this clonotype: Which antigen it targets is not known. No clone much larger than this one lies a single base away; base qualities are absent.

Library preparation was by 5' RACE. Sequencing used an Illumina HiSeq 2000. Template switching introduced a universal primer binding site; the final cDNA contained a unique molecular identifier, enabling accurate counting of TCR cDNA molecules. Specific primers in the conserved constant-segment region were used to synthesize first-strand cDNA for the TCR alpha and beta chains. To control for contamination, every cDNA library carried two barcodes: a SMART-Mk sample barcode plus Illumina barcodes. TruSeq adapter sequences and Illumina sample barcodes were added in two successive PCR steps. The TCR alpha and beta cDNA libraries were sequenced on the Illumina HiSeq platform using custom primers. The original methods were these. MiGEC processed the raw reads to extract unique molecular identifiers, while MiXCR was used to determine the CDR3 positions. Recombination models were inferred per individual with the repgenHMM and IGoR tools using an EM algorithm. Shared clonotypes were analyzed with the tcR package in R, and sharing was normalized by the product of cloneset sizes. Out-of-frame nonproductive sequences were analyzed to study raw recombination free of thymic and clonal selection effects. TCRdb itself trimmed the public reads at Q25 with fastp, ran MiXCR and retained productive beta chains. Here each entry gathers all rows of one CDR3 protein and keeps the most common genes and DNA. The V and J calls here are based on TCRdb, not the publication. Within this sample are fewer than 450,000 distinct CDR3 sequences, with around 9% of them counted one time only. The ten largest account for about 9.1% of the sample.

All donors were healthy Caucasians. The study also sequenced three unrelated non-twin adults: a male aged 18 to 30, a male aged 50 to 59 and a female aged 50 to 59. Using Miltenyi CD45RO+ enrichment and human naive T-cell isolation kits, memory (CD45RO+) and naive T cells were isolated from PBMC. The sequenced material came from naive T cells sorted from blood. The cell subset or site label, read with the paper, signifies: cells isolated with a human naive T-cell isolation kit. The rearrangement combines TRBV6-5 with TRBJ1-2, with no D gene named confidently. The clonotype was recovered from a woman in her 50s in good health. This receptor has the CDR3 CASIGGPEYGYTF. At the DNA level, the sequence is TGTGCCAGCATCGGAGGGCCTGAGTATGGCTACACCTTC.